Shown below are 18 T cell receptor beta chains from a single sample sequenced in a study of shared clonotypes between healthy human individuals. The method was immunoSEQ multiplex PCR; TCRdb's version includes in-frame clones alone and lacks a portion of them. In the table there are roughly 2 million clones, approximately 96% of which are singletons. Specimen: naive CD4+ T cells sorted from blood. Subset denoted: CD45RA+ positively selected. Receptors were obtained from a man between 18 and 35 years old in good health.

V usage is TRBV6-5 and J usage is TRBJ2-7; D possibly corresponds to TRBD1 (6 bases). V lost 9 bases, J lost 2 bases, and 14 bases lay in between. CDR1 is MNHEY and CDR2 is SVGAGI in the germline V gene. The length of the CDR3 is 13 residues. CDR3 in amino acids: CASCRGPTYEQYF. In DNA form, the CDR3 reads TGTGCCAGTTGCAGGGGACCAACCTACGAGCAGTACTTC.

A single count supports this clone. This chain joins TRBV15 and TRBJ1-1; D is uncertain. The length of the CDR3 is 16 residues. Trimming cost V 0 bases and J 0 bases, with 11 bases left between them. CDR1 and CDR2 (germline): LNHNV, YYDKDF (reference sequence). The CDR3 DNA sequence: TGTGCCACCAGCAGAGATGAAATTAAAGTGAACACTGAAGCTTTCTTT. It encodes CATSRDEIKVNTEAFF. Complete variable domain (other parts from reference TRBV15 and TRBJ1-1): DAMVIQNPRYQVTQFGKPVTLSCSQTLNHNVMYWYQQKSSQAPKLLFHYYDKDFNNEADTPDNFQSRRPNTSFCFLDIRSPGLGDTAMYLCATSRDEIKVNTEAFFGQGTRLTVV.

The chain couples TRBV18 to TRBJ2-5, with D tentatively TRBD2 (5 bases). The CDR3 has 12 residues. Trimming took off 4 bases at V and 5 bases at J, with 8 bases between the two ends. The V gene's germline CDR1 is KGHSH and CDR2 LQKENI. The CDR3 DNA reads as TGTGCCAGCTCACACGGGGAGGAGACCCAGTACTTC. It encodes CASSHGEETQYF.

The CDR3 sequence: CASSGPTGAGGEQYF. The CDR3 bases are TGCGCCAGCAGCGGCCCGACAGGGGCCGGGGGCGAGCAGTACTTC. The gene calls are TRBV5-1 and TRBJ2-7; 8 bases are shared with TRBD1. Looked up from germline, CDR1 is SGHRS and CDR2 is YFSETQ. There are 15 residues in the CDR3. With 4 bases clipped from V and 6 bases from J, the junction kept 12 bases outside the gene matches.

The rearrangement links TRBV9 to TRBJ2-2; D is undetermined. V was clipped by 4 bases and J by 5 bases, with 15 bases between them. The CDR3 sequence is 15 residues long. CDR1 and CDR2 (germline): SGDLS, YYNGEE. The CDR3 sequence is CASSPGAERTGELFF. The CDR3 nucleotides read TGTGCCAGCAGCCCGGGCGCCGAGAGAACCGGGGAGCTGTTTTTT.

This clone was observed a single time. The CDR3 protein is CASSYGGTGPEKLFF. Here the CDR3 DNA reads TGTGCCAGCAGTTACGGCGGGACAGGACCTGAAAAACTGTTTTTT. The chain combines TRBV6-5 with TRBJ1-4; 8 nucleotides line up with TRBD1. Germline CDR1 and CDR2: MNHEY and SVGAGI. This CDR3 is 15 amino acids long. V shed 2 bases, J shed 7 bases, and the junction held 6 bases outside the gene matches.

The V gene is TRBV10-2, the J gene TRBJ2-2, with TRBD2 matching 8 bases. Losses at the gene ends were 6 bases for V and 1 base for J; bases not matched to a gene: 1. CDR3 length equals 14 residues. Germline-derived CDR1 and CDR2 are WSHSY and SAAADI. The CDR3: CASSGTRNTGELFF. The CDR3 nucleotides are TGCGCCAGCAGCGGGACTAGGAACACCGGGGAGCTGTTTTTT.

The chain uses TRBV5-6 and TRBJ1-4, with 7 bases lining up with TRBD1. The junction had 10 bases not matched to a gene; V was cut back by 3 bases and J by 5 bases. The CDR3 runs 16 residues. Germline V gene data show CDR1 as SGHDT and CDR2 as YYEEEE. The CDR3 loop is CASSWKQTGSNEKLFF. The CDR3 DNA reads TGTGCCAGCAGCTGGAAACAGACAGGGTCAAATGAAAAACTGTTTTTT.

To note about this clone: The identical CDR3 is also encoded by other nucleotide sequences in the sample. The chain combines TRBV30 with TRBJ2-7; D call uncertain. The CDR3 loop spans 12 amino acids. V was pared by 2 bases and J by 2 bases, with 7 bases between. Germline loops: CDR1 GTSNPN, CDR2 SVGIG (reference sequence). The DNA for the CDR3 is TGTGCCTGGAGTAGAAGTGCCTACGAGCAGTACTTC. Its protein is CAWSRSAYEQYF. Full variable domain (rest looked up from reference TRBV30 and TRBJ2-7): SQTIHQWPATLVQPVGSPLSLECTVEGTSNPNLYWYRQAAGRGLQLLFYSVGIGQISSEVPQNLSASRPQDRQFILSSKKLLLSDSGFYLCAWSRSAYEQYFGPGTRLTVT.

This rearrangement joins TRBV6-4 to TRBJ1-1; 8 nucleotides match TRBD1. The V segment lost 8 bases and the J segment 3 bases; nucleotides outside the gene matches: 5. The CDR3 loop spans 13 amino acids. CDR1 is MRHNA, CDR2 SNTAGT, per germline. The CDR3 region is CASDQQGDTEAFF. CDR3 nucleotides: TGTGCCAGCGATCAACAGGGGGACACTGAAGCTTTCTTT.

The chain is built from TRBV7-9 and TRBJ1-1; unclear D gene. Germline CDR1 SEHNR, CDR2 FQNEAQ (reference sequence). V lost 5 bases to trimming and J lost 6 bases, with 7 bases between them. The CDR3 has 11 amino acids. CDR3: CASSLRAEAFF. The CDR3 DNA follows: TGTGCCAGCAGCCTTAGGGCTGAAGCTTTCTTT.

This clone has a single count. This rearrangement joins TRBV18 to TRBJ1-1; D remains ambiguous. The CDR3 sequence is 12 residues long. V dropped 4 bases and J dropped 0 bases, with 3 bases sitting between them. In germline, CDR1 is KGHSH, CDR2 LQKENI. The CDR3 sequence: CASSHLNTEAFF. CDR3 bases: TGTGCCAGCTCACACCTGAACACTGAAGCTTTCTTT.

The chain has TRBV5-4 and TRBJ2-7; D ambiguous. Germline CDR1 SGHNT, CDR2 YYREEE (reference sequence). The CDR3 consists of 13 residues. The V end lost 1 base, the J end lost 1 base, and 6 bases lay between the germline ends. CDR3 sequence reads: CASSLYGSYEQYF. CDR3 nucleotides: TGTGCCAGCAGCTTGTATGGATCCTACGAGCAGTACTTC.

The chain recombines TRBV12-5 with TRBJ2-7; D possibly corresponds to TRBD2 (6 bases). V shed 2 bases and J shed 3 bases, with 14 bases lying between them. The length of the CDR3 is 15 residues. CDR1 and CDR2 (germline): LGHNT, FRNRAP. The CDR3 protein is CASGLILAPIYEQYF. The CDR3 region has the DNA TGTGCTAGTGGTTTGATCCTAGCGCCCATCTACGAGCAGTACTTC.

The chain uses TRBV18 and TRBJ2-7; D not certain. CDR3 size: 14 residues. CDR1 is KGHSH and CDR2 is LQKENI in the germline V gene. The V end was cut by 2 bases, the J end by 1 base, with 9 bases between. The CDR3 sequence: CASSPATQSYEQYF. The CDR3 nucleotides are TGTGCCAGCTCACCAGCGACGCAGTCCTACGAGCAGTACTTC.

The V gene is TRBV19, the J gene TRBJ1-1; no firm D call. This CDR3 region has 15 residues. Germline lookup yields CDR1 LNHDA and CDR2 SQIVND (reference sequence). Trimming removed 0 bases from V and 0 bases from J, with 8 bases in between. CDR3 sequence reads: CASSIEGSMNTEAFF. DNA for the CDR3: TGTGCCAGTAGTATAGAGGGGTCAATGAACACTGAAGCTTTCTTT. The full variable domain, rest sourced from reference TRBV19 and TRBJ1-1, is DGGITQSPKYLFRKEGQNVTLSCEQNLNHDAMYWYRQDPGQGLRLIYYSQIVNDFQKGDIAEGYSVSREKKESFPLTVTSAQKNPTAFYLCASSIEGSMNTEAFFGQGTRLTVV.

Here the CDR3 DNA reads TGTGCCAGCAGTCAAAGGGACAATGAGCAGTTCTTC. Translation: CASSQRDNEQFF. The V call is TRBV2, the J call TRBJ2-1; no reliable D call. Per the germline V gene, CDR1 is SNHLY and CDR2 is FYNNEI. The V end lost 5 bases, the J end lost 5 bases, and 7 bases lay between the germline ends. This CDR3 has 12 amino acids.

This chain's CDR3 is CASSQSGTTNEKLFF. As DNA, the CDR3 is TGTGCCAGCAGCCAATCGGGGACAACTAATGAAAAACTGTTTTTT. V is TRBV16 and J is TRBJ1-4; no definite D call. V was trimmed by 0 bases and J by 0 bases, leaving 5 bases between them. Germline CDR1 and CDR2: KGHSY and FQNENV. The CDR3 consists of 15 residues.